The clone carrying this T cell receptor (beta chain) was observed a handful of times. Its matching antigen is unknown. These data originate in a study of cytomegalovirus exposure and HLA in healthy donors. This CDR3 has 13 residues. Germline loops: CDR1 SGHRS, CDR2 YFSETQ. Between the trimmed V and J ends, which lost 6 bases and 3 bases, there was a span of 12 bases. Study-wide results and limits: Among TCR beta chains, those listed as cytomegalovirus-associated numbered under 200.

A multiplex PCR was run with 60 Vbeta primers and 13 Jbeta primers. Measured with immunoSEQ multiplex PCR; TCRdb has only the in-frame clones, and not every one. This table has some 150,000 clones, roughly 78% appearing once. The V gene is TRBV5-1, the J gene TRBJ1-1, with D tentatively TRBD1 (6 bases). This TCR came from a middle-aged man in good health and CMV-seropositive. What was sequenced was PBMCs. In DNA, the CDR3 is TGCGCCAGCACAGGACAGACGGACACTGAAGCTTTCTTT. Encoded protein: CASTGQTDTEAFF.